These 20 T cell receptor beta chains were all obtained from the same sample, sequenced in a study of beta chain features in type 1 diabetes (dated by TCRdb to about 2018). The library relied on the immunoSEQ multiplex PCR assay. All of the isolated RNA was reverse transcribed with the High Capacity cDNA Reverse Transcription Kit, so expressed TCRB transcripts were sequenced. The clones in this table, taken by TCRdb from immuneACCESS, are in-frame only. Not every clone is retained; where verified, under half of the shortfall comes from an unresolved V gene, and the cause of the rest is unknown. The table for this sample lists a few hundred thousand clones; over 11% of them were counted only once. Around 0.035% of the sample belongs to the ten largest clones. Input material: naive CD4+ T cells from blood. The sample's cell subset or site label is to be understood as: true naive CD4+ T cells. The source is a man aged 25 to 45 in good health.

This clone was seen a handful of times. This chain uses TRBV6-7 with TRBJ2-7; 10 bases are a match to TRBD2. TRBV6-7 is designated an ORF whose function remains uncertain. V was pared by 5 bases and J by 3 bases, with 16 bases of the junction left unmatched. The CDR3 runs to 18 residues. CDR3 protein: CASSAARRTSGIRYEQYV. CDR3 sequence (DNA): TGTGCCAGCAGTGCCGCACGAAGGACTAGCGGAATACGCTACGAGCAGTACGTC.

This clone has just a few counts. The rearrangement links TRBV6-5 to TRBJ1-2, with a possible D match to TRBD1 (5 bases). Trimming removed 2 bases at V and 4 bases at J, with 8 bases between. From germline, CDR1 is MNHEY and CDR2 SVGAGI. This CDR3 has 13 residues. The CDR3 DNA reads TGTGCCAGCAGTTACGAAGGGACCTATGGCTACACCTTC. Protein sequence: CASSYEGTYGYTF.

The CDR3 bases are TGCGCCAGCAGCCAAGATACGGGGTCTAGAGCTTCTGAGCAGTTCTTC. It codes for CASSQDTGSRASEQFF. This chain uses TRBV4-3 with TRBJ2-1, with a tentative D call TRBD2 (5 bases). V was trimmed by 0 bases and J by 9 bases, leaving 18 bases between them. CDR1 and CDR2 (germline): LGHNA, YSLEER. This CDR3 is 16 amino acids long.

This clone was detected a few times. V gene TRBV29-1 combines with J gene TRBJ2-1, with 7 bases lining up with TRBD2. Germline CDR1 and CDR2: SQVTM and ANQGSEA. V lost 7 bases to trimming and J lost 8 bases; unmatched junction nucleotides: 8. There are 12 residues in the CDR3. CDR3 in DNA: TGCAGCGCCCGAGAGGGAGGGCATGAGCAGTTCTTC. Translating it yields CSAREGGHEQFF.

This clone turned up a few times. The CDR3 is CASSLGTGGTDTQYF. The CDR3 region has the DNA TGTGCCAGCTCACTCGGGACAGGGGGAACAGATACGCAGTATTTT. The chain has TRBV18 and TRBJ2-3, with 11 bases identical to TRBD1. The CDR3 is 15 amino acids. Germline loops: CDR1 KGHSH, CDR2 LQKENI. V gave up 4 bases and J gave up 3 bases; unmatched junction bases: 3.

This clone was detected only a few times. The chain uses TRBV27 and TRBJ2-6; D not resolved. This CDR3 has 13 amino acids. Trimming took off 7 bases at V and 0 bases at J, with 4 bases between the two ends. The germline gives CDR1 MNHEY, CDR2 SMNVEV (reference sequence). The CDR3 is CASTLSGANVLTF. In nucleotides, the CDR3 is TGTGCCAGCACTCTCTCTGGGGCCAACGTCCTGACTTTC.

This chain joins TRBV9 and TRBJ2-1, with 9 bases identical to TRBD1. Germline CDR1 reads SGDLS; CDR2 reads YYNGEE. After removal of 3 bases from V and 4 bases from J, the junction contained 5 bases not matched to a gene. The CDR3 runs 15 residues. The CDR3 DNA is TGTGCCAGCAGCGCGGGACAGGGACTTTACAATGAGCAGTTCTTC. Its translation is CASSAGQGLYNEQFF.

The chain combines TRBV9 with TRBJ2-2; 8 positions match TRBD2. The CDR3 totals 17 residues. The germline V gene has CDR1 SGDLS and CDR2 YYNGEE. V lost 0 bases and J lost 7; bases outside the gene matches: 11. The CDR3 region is CASSVDPVGLVVGELFF. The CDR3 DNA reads TGTGCCAGCAGCGTAGATCCTGTGGGACTAGTAGTCGGGGAGCTGTTTTTT.

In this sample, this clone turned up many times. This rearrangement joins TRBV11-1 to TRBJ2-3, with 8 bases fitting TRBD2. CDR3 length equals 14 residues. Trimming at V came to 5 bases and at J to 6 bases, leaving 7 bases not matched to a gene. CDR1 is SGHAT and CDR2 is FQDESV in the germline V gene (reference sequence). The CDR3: CASSTGTRMDTQYF. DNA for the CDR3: TGTGCCAGCAGCACCGGGACTAGGATGGATACGCAGTATTTT.

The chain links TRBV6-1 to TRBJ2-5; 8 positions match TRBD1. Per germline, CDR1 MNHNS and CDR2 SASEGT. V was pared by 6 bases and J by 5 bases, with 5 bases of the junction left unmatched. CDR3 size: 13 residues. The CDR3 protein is CASRGQAWETQYF. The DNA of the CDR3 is TGTGCCAGCAGGGGACAGGCCTGGGAGACCCAGTACTTC.

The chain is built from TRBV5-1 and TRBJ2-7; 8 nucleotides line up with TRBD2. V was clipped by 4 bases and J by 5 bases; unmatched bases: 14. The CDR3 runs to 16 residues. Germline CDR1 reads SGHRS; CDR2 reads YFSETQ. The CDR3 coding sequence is TGCGCCAGCAGCCCCAGGCCGGGACTAGAGGGCCACGAGCAGTACGTC. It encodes CASSPRPGLEGHEQYV.

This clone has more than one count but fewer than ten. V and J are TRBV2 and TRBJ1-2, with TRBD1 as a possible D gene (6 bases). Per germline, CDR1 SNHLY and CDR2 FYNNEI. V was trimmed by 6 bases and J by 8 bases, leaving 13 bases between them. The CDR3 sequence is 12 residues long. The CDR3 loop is CASSRGASGYTF. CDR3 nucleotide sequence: TGTGCCAGCAGCAGGGGTGCCTCGGGCTACACCTTC.

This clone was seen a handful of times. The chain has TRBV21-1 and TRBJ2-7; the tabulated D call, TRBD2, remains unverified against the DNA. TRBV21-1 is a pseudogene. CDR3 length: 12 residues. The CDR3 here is CASSAYYYEQYF. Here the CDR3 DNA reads TGTGCCAGCAGCGCCTACTACTACGAGCAGTACTTC.

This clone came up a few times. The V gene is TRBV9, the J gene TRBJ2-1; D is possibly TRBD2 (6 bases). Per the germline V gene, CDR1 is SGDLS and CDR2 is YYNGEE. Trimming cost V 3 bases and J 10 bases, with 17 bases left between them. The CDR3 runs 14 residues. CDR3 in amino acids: CASSGRDFVTEQFF. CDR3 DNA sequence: TGTGCCAGCAGCGGGAGGGACTTTGTAACAGAGCAGTTCTTC.

DNA of the CDR3: TGCAGCGTTGAAGAAGGGTCGAGCCTTAAAGAGACCCAGTACTTC. This encodes CSVEEGSSLKETQYF. The chain carries TRBV29-1 and TRBJ2-5; D unresolved. The CDR3 contains 15 residues. CDR1 is SQVTM, CDR2 ANQGSEA, per germline. Trimming removed 0 bases at V and 3 bases at J, with 14 bases between.

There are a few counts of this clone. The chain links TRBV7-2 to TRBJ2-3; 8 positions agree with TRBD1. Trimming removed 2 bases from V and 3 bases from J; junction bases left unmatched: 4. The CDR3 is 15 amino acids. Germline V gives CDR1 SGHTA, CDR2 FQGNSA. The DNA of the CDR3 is TGTGCCAGCAGCTTACCGGGACAGGTAACAGATACGCAGTATTTT. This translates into CASSLPGQVTDTQYF.

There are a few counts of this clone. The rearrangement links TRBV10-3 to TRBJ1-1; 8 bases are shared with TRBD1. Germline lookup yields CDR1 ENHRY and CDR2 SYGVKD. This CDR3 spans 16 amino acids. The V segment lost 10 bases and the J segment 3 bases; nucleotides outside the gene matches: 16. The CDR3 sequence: CATNPGQGKGYTEAFF. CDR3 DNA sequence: TGTGCCACCAACCCAGGACAGGGAAAGGGGTACACTGAAGCTTTCTTT.

The CDR3 protein is CASSDSGQDFSYEQYV. DNA for the CDR3: TGTGCCAGCAGTGACTCCGGACAGGATTTCTCCTACGAGCAGTACGTC. This chain uses TRBV6-4 with TRBJ2-7; 7 bases are a match to TRBD1. This CDR3 comprises 16 residues. Germline V gene data show CDR1 as MRHNA and CDR2 as SNTAGT. J gave up 0 bases and V 0 bases, and 5 bases lay outside the gene matches.

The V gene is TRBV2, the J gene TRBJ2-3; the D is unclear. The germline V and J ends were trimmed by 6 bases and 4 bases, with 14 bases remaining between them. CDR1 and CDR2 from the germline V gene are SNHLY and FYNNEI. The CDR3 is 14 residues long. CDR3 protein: CASRPSPGADTQYF. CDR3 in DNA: TGTGCCAGCAGGCCTTCCCCCGGAGCAGATACGCAGTATTTT.

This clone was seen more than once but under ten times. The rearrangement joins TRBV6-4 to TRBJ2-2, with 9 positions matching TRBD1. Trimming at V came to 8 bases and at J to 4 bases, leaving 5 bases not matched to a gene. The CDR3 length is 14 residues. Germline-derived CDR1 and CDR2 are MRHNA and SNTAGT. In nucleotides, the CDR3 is TGTGCCAGCTCCGGGACAGGGCCCACCGGGGAGCTGTTTTTT. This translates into CASSGTGPTGELFF.